Following are 15 T cell receptor beta chains from one sample sequenced in a study of shared clonotypes between healthy human individuals. Data came from immunoSEQ multiplex PCR; TCRdb stores just in-frame clones and leaves some out. Here the sample spans fewer than 100,000 clones, less than 80% being singletons. The specimen was memory CD8+ T cells sorted from blood. Subset of the sample: CD45RO+ cells pooled with CCR7-negative TemRA cells. The receptors come from a man aged 30 to 45 in good health.

In its sample, this clone was seen a few times. The rearrangement links TRBV28 to TRBJ1-1; D is uncertain. Germline V gene sequence: CDR1 MDHEN, CDR2 SYDVKM. CDR3 length: 11 residues. The V end lost 3 bases, the J end lost 10 bases, and 9 bases lay between the germline ends. CDR3 DNA sequence: TGTGCCAGCAGTTTTAGGGTGGGAGCTTTCTTT. Protein product: CASSFRVGAFF.

CDR3 sequence: CASSPEGDEQYF. DNA for the CDR3: TGTGCCAGCTCACCGGAGGGAGACGAGCAGTACTTC. The V call is TRBV18, the J call TRBJ2-7; a possible D gene is TRBD2 (6 bases). Trimming left V 3 bases short and J 5 bases short, with 8 bases between. The CDR3 extends over 12 amino acids. Per germline, CDR1 KGHSH and CDR2 LQKENI.

The chain recombines TRBV10-2 with TRBJ2-5; perhaps TRBD1 as D (5 bases). The tail of the sequence fits TRBJ2-7 better, so the J call may be wrong. Germline loops: CDR1 WSHSY, CDR2 SAAADI. CDR3 length equals 12 residues. In nucleotides, the CDR3 is TGCGCCAGCAGTGAAAGGGGCTACGAGCAGTACTTC. Translating gives CASSERGYEQYF.

The chain recombines TRBV7-6 with TRBJ2-1; the D call may be TRBD1 or TRBD2 (5 bases each). Germline-derived CDR1 and CDR2 are SGHVS and FNYEAQ. V was clipped by 8 bases and J by 4 bases, with 18 bases between them. CDR3 size: 15 residues. The CDR3 sequence: CASAHRGSGYNEQFF. Written as DNA, the CDR3 is TGTGCCAGCGCTCATAGGGGTTCGGGATACAATGAGCAGTTCTTC.

In this sample, this clone turned up many times. J is TRBJ2-3 and V is TRBV10-1, with D possibly being TRBD2 (6 bases). The CDR3 spans 14 residues. Trimming removed 5 bases from V and 3 bases from J, with 12 bases in between. Germline CDR1 reads WNHNN; CDR2 reads SYGVQD (reference sequence). CDR3 nucleotide sequence: TGCGCCAGCAGTACCCGGGGGAAGACAGATACGCAGTATTTT. Protein product: CASSTRGKTDTQYF.

There are a few counts of this clone. The V call is TRBV6-4, the J call TRBJ2-3, with TRBD1 matching over 8 bases. J was trimmed by 6 bases and V by 5 bases; bases with no gene match: 19. The germline CDR1 and CDR2 sequences are MRHNA and SNTAGT. The CDR3 contains 18 residues. In DNA form, the CDR3 reads TGTGCCAGCAGTCCCGGACAGGGTGGACCTCCCTTCCCCGATACGCAGTATTTT. It codes for CASSPGQGGPPFPDTQYF.

The chain employs TRBV7-6 and TRBJ2-7; D is ambiguous. CDR3 length equals 13 residues. The germline CDR1 and CDR2 sequences are SGHVS and FNYEAQ. Trimming pared 1 base from V and 4 bases from J, leaving 8 bases between. CDR3 sequence: CASSLGFGYEQYF. CDR3 DNA: TGTGCCAGCAGCTTAGGATTCGGGTACGAGCAGTACTTC.

The chain carries TRBV5-1 and TRBJ2-2; the D gene is possibly TRBD1 (6 bases). Per the germline V gene, CDR1 is SGHRS and CDR2 is YFSETQ. The CDR3 runs to 15 residues. V lost 4 bases, J lost 0 bases, and 10 bases lay in between. The CDR3 sequence is CASSSRDTNTGELFF. The DNA for the CDR3 is TGCGCCAGCAGCAGCCGGGACACGAACACCGGGGAGCTGTTTTTT.

This clone was seen a few times. V and J are TRBV10-1 and TRBJ2-7; D gene ambiguous. The germline V and J ends were trimmed by 4 bases and 0 bases, with 10 bases remaining between them. This CDR3 has 14 residues. In germline, CDR1 is WNHNN, CDR2 SYGVQD (reference sequence). This chain's CDR3 is CASSGEHGSYEQYF. The DNA for the CDR3 is TGCGCCAGCAGTGGTGAGCATGGCTCCTACGAGCAGTACTTC.

The chain has TRBV6-1 and TRBJ2-7; D possibly corresponds to TRBD2 (5 bases). The CDR3 runs 13 residues. Germline V lookup: CDR1 MNHNS, CDR2 SASEGT. V lost 4 bases to trimming and J lost 5 bases, with 12 bases between them. The CDR3 bases are TGTGCCAGCAGTGTGGGTCGAGGGAACGAGCAGTACTTC. It yields the protein CASSVGRGNEQYF.

This clone was seen many times. The same CDR3 arises from other DNA sequences in this sample as well. CDR3 amino acids: CSVKPGNTEAFF. CDR3 DNA sequence: TGCAGCGTTAAACCCGGGAACACTGAAGCTTTCTTT. This rearrangement joins TRBV29-1 to TRBJ1-1; D remains ambiguous. V was pared by 5 bases and J by 1 base, with 8 bases between. CDR3 length equals 12 residues. The V gene's germline CDR1 is SQVTM and CDR2 ANQGSEA.

The chain couples TRBV28 to TRBJ2-1; no definite D call. Trimming shortened V by 4 bases and J by 9 bases, and 25 bases separated the two germline ends. This CDR3 spans 17 amino acids. Germline V gene sequence: CDR1 MDHEN, CDR2 SYDVKM. DNA of the CDR3: TGTGCCAGCAGTTCGCAGACGTCGTCGGGCCTATGGGTTGAGCAGTTCTTC. It translates to CASSSQTSSGLWVEQFF.

This clone occurred a few times. J is TRBJ2-6 and V is TRBV5-6; a possible D gene is TRBD1 (5 bases). CDR3 length: 17 residues. Germline V gives CDR1 SGHDT, CDR2 YYEEEE. Trimming shortened V by 4 bases and J by 0 bases, and 14 bases separated the two germline ends. The chain's CDR3 is CASSGARQYSGANVLTF. CDR3 coding DNA: TGTGCCAGCAGCGGGGCCCGACAGTACTCTGGGGCCAACGTCCTGACTTTC.

Here the CDR3 DNA reads TGTGCCAGCAGTGAAGGGGGGACTTTTACCTACGAGCAGTACTTC. It encodes CASSEGGTFTYEQYF. The J gene is TRBJ2-7, the V gene TRBV6-1, with a possible D match to TRBD2 (6 bases). Germline V gives CDR1 MNHNS, CDR2 SASEGT. V lost 1 base, J lost 2 bases, and 12 bases lay in between. The CDR3 length is 15 residues.

This clone was counted a few times. Here the CDR3 reads CANEAGYEQFF. For the CDR3, the DNA is TGTGCCAACGAAGCGGGATATGAGCAGTTCTTC. This sequence joins TRBV7-9 and TRBJ2-1, with 7 bases matching TRBD2. The CDR3 length is 11 residues. The V and J ends lost 10 bases and 8 bases, in that order; junction bases with no gene match: 5. Germline CDR1 and CDR2: SEHNR and FQNEAQ (reference sequence). Full variable domain (rest looked up from reference TRBV7-9 and TRBJ2-1): DTGVSQNPRHKITKRGQNVTFRCDPISEHNRLYWYRQTLGQGPEFLTYFQNEAQLEKSRLLSDRFSAERPKGSFSTLEIQRTEQGDSAMYLCANEAGYEQFFGPGTRLTVL.